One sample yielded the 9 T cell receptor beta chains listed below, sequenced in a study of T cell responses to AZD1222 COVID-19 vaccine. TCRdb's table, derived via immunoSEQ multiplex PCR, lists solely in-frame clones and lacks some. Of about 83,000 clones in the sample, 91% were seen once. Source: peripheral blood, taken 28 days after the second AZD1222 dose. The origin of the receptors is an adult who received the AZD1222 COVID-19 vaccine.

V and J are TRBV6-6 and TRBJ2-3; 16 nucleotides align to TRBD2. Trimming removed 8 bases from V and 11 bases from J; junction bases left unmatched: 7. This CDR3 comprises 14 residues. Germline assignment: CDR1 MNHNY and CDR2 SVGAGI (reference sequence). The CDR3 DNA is TGTGCCAGCGAGGGACTAGCGGGAGGGCGCAAGCAGTATTTT. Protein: CASEGLAGGRKQYF.

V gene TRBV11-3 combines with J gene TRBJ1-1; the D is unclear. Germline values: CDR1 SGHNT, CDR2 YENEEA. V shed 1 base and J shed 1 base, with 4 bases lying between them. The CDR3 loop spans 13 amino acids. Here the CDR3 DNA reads TGTGCCAGCAGCTTAGGGCAGAACACTGAAGCTTTCTTT. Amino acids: CASSLGQNTEAFF.

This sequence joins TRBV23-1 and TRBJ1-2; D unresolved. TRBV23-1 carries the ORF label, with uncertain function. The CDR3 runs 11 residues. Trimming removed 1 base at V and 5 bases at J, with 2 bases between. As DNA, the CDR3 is TGCGCCAGCAGTCAATGGTATGGCTACACCTTC. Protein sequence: CASSQWYGYTF.

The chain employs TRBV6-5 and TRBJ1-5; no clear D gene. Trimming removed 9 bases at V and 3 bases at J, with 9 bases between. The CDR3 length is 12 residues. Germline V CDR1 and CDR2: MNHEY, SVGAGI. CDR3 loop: CASRPNNQPQHF. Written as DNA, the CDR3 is TGTGCCAGTCGACCGAACAATCAGCCCCAGCATTTT.

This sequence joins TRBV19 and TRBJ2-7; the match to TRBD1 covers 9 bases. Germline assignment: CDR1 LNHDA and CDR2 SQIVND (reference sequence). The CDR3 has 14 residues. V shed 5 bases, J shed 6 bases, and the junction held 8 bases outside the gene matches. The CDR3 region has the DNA TGTGCCAGTAGTTCGCCCGGACAGGGGATCGAGCAGTACTTC. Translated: CASSSPGQGIEQYF. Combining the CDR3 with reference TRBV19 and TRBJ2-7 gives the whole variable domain DGGITQSPKYLFRKEGQNVTLSCEQNLNHDAMYWYRQDPGQGLRLIYYSQIVNDFQKGDIAEGYSVSREKKESFPLTVTSAQKNPTAFYLCASSSPGQGIEQYFGPGTRLTVT.

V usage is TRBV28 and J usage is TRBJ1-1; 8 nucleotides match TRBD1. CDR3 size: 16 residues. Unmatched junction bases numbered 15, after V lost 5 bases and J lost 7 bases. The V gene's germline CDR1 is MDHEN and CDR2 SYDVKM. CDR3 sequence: CASSLPDRVLYGEAFF. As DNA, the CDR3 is TGTGCCAGCAGTCTACCGGACAGGGTACTTTATGGTGAAGCTTTCTTT.

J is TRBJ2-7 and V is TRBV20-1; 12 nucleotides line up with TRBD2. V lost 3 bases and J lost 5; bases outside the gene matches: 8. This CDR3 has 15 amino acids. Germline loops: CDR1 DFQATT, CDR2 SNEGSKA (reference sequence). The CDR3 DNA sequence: TGCAGTGCTAGTAGGGCTAGCGGGAGGGCCAACGAGCAGTACTTC. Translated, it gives CSASRASGRANEQYF.

The CDR3 nucleotides read TGTGCCAGCAGCGTGGGACTAGCGGGAGGCCGGGGTGCGAATGAGCAGTTCTTC. The encoded protein is CASSVGLAGGRGANEQFF. The chain couples TRBV28 to TRBJ2-1, with 15 bases aligning to TRBD2. Per the germline V gene, CDR1 is MDHEN and CDR2 is SYDVKM. J gave up 7 bases and V 6 bases, and 13 bases lay outside the gene matches. The CDR3 totals 18 residues.

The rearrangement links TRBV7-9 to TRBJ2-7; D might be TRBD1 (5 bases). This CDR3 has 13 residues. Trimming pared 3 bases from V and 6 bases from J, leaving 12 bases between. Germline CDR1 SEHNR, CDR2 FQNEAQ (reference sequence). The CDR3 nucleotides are TGTGCCAGCAGCTTGCAGGGTCTAAGCGAGCAGTACTTC. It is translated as CASSLQGLSEQYF.